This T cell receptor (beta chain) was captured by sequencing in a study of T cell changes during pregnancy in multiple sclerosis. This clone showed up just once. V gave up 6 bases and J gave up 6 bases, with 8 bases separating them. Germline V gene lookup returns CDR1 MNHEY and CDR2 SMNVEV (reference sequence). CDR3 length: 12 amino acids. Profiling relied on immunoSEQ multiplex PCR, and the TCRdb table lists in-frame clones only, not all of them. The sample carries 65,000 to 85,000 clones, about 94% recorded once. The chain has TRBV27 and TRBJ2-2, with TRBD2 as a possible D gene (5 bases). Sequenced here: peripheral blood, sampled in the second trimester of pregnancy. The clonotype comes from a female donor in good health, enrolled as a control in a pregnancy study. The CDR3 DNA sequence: TGTGCCAGCAGCCTGAGGGCCGGGGAGCTGTTTTTT. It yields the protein CASSLRAGELFF.